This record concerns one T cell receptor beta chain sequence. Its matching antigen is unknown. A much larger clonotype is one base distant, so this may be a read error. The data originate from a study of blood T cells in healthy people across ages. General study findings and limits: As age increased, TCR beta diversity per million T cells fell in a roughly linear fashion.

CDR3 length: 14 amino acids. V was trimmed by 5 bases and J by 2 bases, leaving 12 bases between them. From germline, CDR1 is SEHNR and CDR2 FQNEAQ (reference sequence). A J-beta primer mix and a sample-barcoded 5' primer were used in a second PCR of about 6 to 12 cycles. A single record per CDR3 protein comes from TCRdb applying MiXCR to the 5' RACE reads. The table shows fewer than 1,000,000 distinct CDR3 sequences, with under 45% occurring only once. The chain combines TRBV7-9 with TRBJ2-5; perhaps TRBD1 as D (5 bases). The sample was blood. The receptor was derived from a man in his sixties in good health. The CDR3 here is CASSPMTAQETQYF. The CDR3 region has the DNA TGTGCCAGCAGCCCGATGACAGCTCAAGAGACCCAGTACTTC.